A selection of T cell receptor beta chains follows, all from one sample in a study of shared clonotypes between healthy human individuals. Clones were sequenced by immunoSEQ multiplex PCR, and TCRdb holds only the in-frame ones, with some missing. This sample yields around 530,000 clones, of which roughly 79% are seen a single time; 9.5% to 15% belongs to the top ten. The sequenced sample was PBMCs. All receptors come from a woman aged 40 to 50 in good health. Some clones in this sample may be carry-over from other donors' samples. CDR3s include the opening cysteine and the closing phenylalanine or tryptophan. A D gene is named only where the DNA matches it firmly. Expanded clones are given a class, and other clones once, few, many or no size at all.

clone_size,v_call,d_call,j_call,cdr3_nt,cdr3_aa
-,TRBV30,-,TRBJ1-5,TGTGCCTGGAGTGTAGGACCGAGGGATCAGCCCCAGCATTTT,CAWSVGPRDQPQHF
-,TRBV18,-,TRBJ1-1,TGTGCCAGCTCACCAGGGGGACAGAACACTGAAGCTTTCTTT,CASSPGGQNTEAFF
-,TRBV27,TRBD2,TRBJ2-1,TGTGCCAGCAGTCATCCGGGACTAGCGGGAGTTAATGAGCAGTTCTTC,CASSHPGLAGVNEQFF
-,TRBV9,TRBD1,TRBJ2-1,TGTGCCAGCACACCTCCACCTTGGACAGGGTACGACAATGAGCAGTTCTTC,CASTPPPWTGYDNEQFF
-,TRBV15,-,TRBJ2-7,TGTGCCACCAGCAGAGTGAGGGTCGGCTACGAGCAGTACTTC,CATSRVRVGYEQYF
-,TRBV4-2,TRBD2,TRBJ2-5,TGTGCCAGCAGCCAGGCCGGCGGACTAGCGGGAGGTTCGGCGACCCAGTACTTC,CASSQAGGLAGGSATQYF
-,TRBV12-5,-,TRBJ2-7,TGTGCTAGTGGTTTGACTCTCGGCGAGCAGTACTTC,CASGLTLGEQYF
-,TRBV7-8,-,TRBJ2-7,TGTGCCAGCAGCGACAGTTACGAGCAGTACTTC,CASSDSYEQYF
-,TRBV11-1,-,TRBJ2-2,TGTGCCAGCAGCTTTGGAGGTTTCGTCGGGGAGCTGTTTTTT,CASSFGGFVGELFF
-,TRBV30,-,TRBJ1-1,TGTGCCTGGCAGGGGATGGAGAACACTGAAGCTTTCTTT,CAWQGMENTEAFF
-,TRBV16,-,TRBJ2-1,TGTGCCAGCAGCCAAAGTTGGAGTGACGATGAGCAGTTCTTC,CASSQSWSDDEQFF
-,TRBV6-1,-,TRBJ2-5,TGTGCCAGCAGGCGGGGAGAGGAGACCCAGTACTTC,CASRRGEETQYF
-,TRBV7-3,TRBD2,TRBJ2-1,TGTGCCAGCAGCTTAACCCTAGCGGGAGCAAGTGAGCAGTTCTTC,CASSLTLAGASEQFF
-,TRBV25-1,-,TRBJ1-3,TGTGCCAGCAGTGTAAAGGCAGGAAACACCATATATTTT,CASSVKAGNTIYF
-,TRBV30,TRBD2,TRBJ2-3,TGTGCCTGGAAATGGGCGGGACTATTCACAGATACGCAGTATTTT,CAWKWAGLFTDTQYF
-,TRBV28,-,TRBJ1-5,TGTGCCAGCCACCCCGCGGGAACCCCGAATCAGCCCCAGCATTTT,CASHPAGTPNQPQHF
-,TRBV6-1,TRBD1,TRBJ1-2,TGTGCCAGCAGTTCATTAACCGGGACAGGGGTTGGCTACACCTTC,CASSSLTGTGVGYTF
-,TRBV11-2,-,TRBJ2-3,TGTGCCAGCAGCTTAACAGGACTGCGCACAGATACGCAGTATTTT,CASSLTGLRTDTQYF
-,TRBV18,-,TRBJ2-7,TGTGCCAGCTCACCACGGGTAGGGACCTCCTACGAGCAGTACTTC,CASSPRVGTSYEQYF
-,TRBV6-6,TRBD1,TRBJ2-7,TGTGCCAGCAGTTCCACCAGGACAGGGGGATTCTACGAGCAGTACTTC,CASSSTRTGGFYEQYF
-,TRBV7-9,-,TRBJ2-7,TGTGCCAGCAGCTTAGGGGGCCTTCTATACGAGCAGTACTTC,CASSLGGLLYEQYF
-,TRBV7-2,-,TRBJ1-1,TGTGCCAGCAGCCCTCAGGGGTTCGGCACTGAAGCTTTCTTT,CASSPQGFGTEAFF
-,TRBV7-8,TRBD2,TRBJ2-7,TGTGCCAGCAGCCCGGGAGGGACCTACGAGCAGTACTTC,CASSPGGTYEQYF
-,TRBV4-3,TRBD1,TRBJ1-1,TGCGCCAGCAGCCAAGATAAGCGCCAGGGGGGGACTGAAGCTTTCTTT,CASSQDKRQGGTEAFF
once,TRBV9,TRBD1,TRBJ2-5,TGTGCCAGCAGCCCGCCACAGGGGGGAGCGGAGACCCAGTACTTC,CASSPPQGGAETQYF
-,TRBV7-9,TRBD1,TRBJ1-4,TGTGCCAGCAGCTTAGGACGGCAGGGGGCTGAAAAACTGTTTTTT,CASSLGRQGAEKLFF
-,TRBV18,TRBD1,TRBJ2-7,TGTGCCAGCTCACTCATGGACAGGGGCGAGCAGTACTTC,CASSLMDRGEQYF
many,TRBV29-1,-,TRBJ1-4,TGCAGCGTTGAAGGGAATAATGAAAAACTGTTTTTT,CSVEGNNEKLFF
-,TRBV18,-,TRBJ2-6,TGTGCCAGCTCACCCACCGTCACCTCGGGGGCCAACGTCCTGACTTTC,CASSPTVTSGANVLTF
-,TRBV5-4,-,TRBJ2-1,TGTGCCAGCAGCCTAGACACTTACAATGAGCAGTTCTTC,CASSLDTYNEQFF
-,TRBV19,TRBD2,TRBJ2-3,TGTGCCAGTAGTATAGTTACGACTAGCGGGACACCTAGAATTTGGACGGATACGCAGTATTTT,CASSIVTTSGTPRIWTDTQYF
-,TRBV7-2,-,TRBJ1-5,TGTGCCAGCAGCTTAAATGGTGGTAGCAATCAGCCCCAGCATTTT,CASSLNGGSNQPQHF
-,TRBV29-1,-,TRBJ1-2,TGCAGCGTTCCAGCTGAAGCTAACTATGGCTACACCTTC,CSVPAEANYGYTF
-,TRBV28,-,TRBJ1-2,TGTGCCAGCAGTTCAGGGGCCAGGGGTGGCGTCTATGGCTACACCTTC,CASSSGARGGVYGYTF
-,TRBV27,-,TRBJ1-2,TGTGCCAGCAGTTTATCCCCCTGGATCAGTGGCTACACCTTC,CASSLSPWISGYTF
-,TRBV25-1,-,TRBJ2-5,TGTGCCATCAATACAGGGTACCAAGAGACCCAGTACTTC,CAINTGYQETQYF
-,TRBV29-1,-,TRBJ2-3,TGCAGCGTTGAGGTAACAGGGACTTTCGCAGATACGCAGTATTTT,CSVEVTGTFADTQYF
-,TRBV2,TRBD1,TRBJ1-1,TGTGCCAGCAGTCCCGACAGGGGGCGAAGCACTGAAGCTTTCTTT,CASSPDRGRSTEAFF
-,TRBV5-1,TRBD1,TRBJ2-3,TGCGCCAGCAGCTTGGCCGGGACAGGGGATACGCAGTATTTT,CASSLAGTGDTQYF
few,TRBV28,TRBD2,TRBJ2-4,TGTGCCAGCAGTCCCCTCGGACTAGCGGGAGTTCTGGACATTCAGTACTTC,CASSPLGLAGVLDIQYF
-,TRBV9,-,TRBJ1-1,TGTGCCCGGCGGGGCCCGGAAGCTTTCTTT,CARRGPEAFF
once,TRBV6-5,-,TRBJ2-5,TGTGCCAGCAGTTACTCATCCGGTGGAACTGTGGCCCAGTACTTC,CASSYSSGGTVAQYF
-,TRBV28,TRBD1,TRBJ2-1,TGTGCCAGCAGTTCCTCCGGGGACAGGGGGGATGAGCAGTTCTTC,CASSSSGDRGDEQFF
-,TRBV6-4,TRBD2,TRBJ2-1,TGTGCCAGCAGTCCGGGGACTAGCGGGAGGGCCGGTGAGCAGTTCTTC,CASSPGTSGRAGEQFF
-,TRBV23-1,-,TRBJ2-7,TGCGCCAGCAGTCAAACATCCCTAGCCTACGAGCAGTACTTC,CASSQTSLAYEQYF
once,TRBV5-1,-,TRBJ2-7,TGCGCCAGCAACCGGATAAGCGGTACCTACGAGCAGTACTTC,CASNRISGTYEQYF
-,TRBV6-6,TRBD2,TRBJ2-5,TGTGCCAGCAGAACGACTAGCGGGAGTGCGGAGACCCAGTACTTC,CASRTTSGSAETQYF
-,TRBV7-9,-,TRBJ2-2,TGTGCCAGCAGCAAAGAGGTGGGCTCGCCCGGGGAGCTGTTTTTT,CASSKEVGSPGELFF
-,TRBV28,TRBD2,TRBJ2-5,TGTGCCAGCAGACCTAGCGGGAGGGCCGGGCAAGAGACCCAGTACTTC,CASRPSGRAGQETQYF
-,TRBV5-6,TRBD2,TRBJ2-1,TGTGCCAGCAGCTTGGGTCCACTAGCGGGAGGCGTGGTCTTC,CASSLGPLAGGVVF
-,TRBV19,-,TRBJ1-2,TGTGCCAGTAGTAATCGCCGGACGGACATTAACTATGGCTACACCTTC,CASSNRRTDINYGYTF
-,TRBV25-1,-,TRBJ2-3,TGTGCCAGCAGTGATCTGGTACACACAGATACGCAGTATTTT,CASSDLVHTDTQYF
-,TRBV15,-,TRBJ2-7,TGTGCCACCAGCAGAGGAGGGGCGCTCTACGAGCAGTACTTC,CATSRGGALYEQYF
once,TRBV5-1,TRBD2,TRBJ2-7,TGCGCCAGCAGCTGGACTAGCGGGAGTCCCTACGAGCAGTACTTC,CASSWTSGSPYEQYF
-,TRBV18,-,TRBJ2-7,TGTGCCAGCTCGGACACGTCCTACGAGCAGTACTTC,CASSDTSYEQYF